These T cell receptor beta chains were read from a single sample in a study of neurological immune-mediated disorders. Each CDR3 protein gets one entry after TCRdb re-called the 5' RACE reads with MiXCR. This table holds 66,000 or so distinct CDR3 sequences, 4% to 6% found once. Sequences were obtained from PBMCs. Receptor source: a woman in her thirties with multiple sclerosis. The conserved cysteine and the conserved F or W are not part of the CDR3 here. D genes are given only for firm matches.

d_call cdr3_length j_call v_call cdr3_aa
NA 12 TRBJ1-6 TRBV10-3 AISARGDGSPLH
NA 11 TRBJ2-7 TRBV28 ASTKPGLYEQY
NA 9 TRBJ2-7 TRBV10-2 ASSEAAEQY
NA 12 TRBJ2-5 TRBV20-1 SAKRAAESGTQY
NA 10 TRBJ2-1 TRBV5-5 ASSFGESEQF
NA 10 TRBJ2-3 TRBV4-1 ASSHWADTQY
NA 9 TRBJ2-3 TRBV20-1 SASRTDTQY
NA 10 TRBJ2-7 TRBV6-6 ASTLLSGLWY
TRBD2 11 TRBJ2-1 TRBV7-2 ASSPRTSNEQF
NA 11 TRBJ2-7 TRBV5-4 ASRISGAYEQY
NA 13 TRBJ2-4 TRBV20-1 SARGFGRAKNIQY
TRBD1 12 TRBJ1-2 TRBV10-3 AISEAGQPSIST
NA 9 TRBJ1-1 TRBV29-1 SGAFGTEAF
NA 12 TRBJ1-6 TRBV20-1 SARDQGGISPLH
TRBD2 18 TRBJ2-1 TRBV12-3/TRBV12-4 ASSLYRLAGVRKSYNEQF
NA 12 TRBJ2-7 TRBV7-2 ASSKDRNSYEQY
NA 9 TRBJ1-2 TRBV29-1 SVDTDYGYT
NA 9 TRBJ1-1 TRBV12-3/TRBV12-4 ASSATFEAF
NA 11 TRBJ1-2 TRBV5-1 ASSFLATYGYT
NA 12 TRBJ1-6 TRBV5-1 ASSPLGERSPLN
TRBD2 14 TRBJ2-3 TRBV12-3/TRBV12-4 ASSLLAGGWTDTQY
NA 12 TRBJ1-1 TRBV29-1 SVEKGDMNTEAF
NA 10 TRBJ1-1 TRBV12-3/TRBV12-4 ASSHTYTEAF
TRBD2 13 TRBJ2-3 TRBV20-1 SAARTSGVVDTQY
TRBD1 13 TRBJ1-1 TRBV5-1 ASSVGQGASTEAF
NA 11 TRBJ2-4 TRBV5-1 ASREEAKNIQY
NA 11 TRBJ1-2 TRBV5-1 ASSLGDSSGYT
TRBD2 13 TRBJ2-7 TRBV5-1 ASSLELAGVEEQY
NA 11 TRBJ2-2 TRBV14 ASRNRPGGELF
NA 12 TRBJ2-5 TRBV7-9 ASSSRVAQETQY
NA 9 TRBJ2-7 TRBV7-9 ASRTRYEQY
NA 12 TRBJ1-5 TRBV5-1 ASSLGGSPQPQH
NA 10 TRBJ2-5 TRBV20-1 SGAGLQETQY